One and the same sample provided the 32 T cell receptor beta chains below, sequenced in a study of blood T cell repertoires in COVID-19. Generated by immunoSEQ multiplex PCR, the TCRdb table keeps only in-frame clones and is missing some. Among just over 25,000 clones, 90% were seen once, and the ten largest hold around 11%. The sequencing sample was made of peripheral blood. The receptors come from a man between 65 and 85 years old with acute or convalescent COVID-19.

Worth noting for this clone: One end of the junction varies from germline; a read error may be responsible. This chain joins TRBV6-5 and TRBJ2-7; D possibly corresponds to TRBD1 (6 bases). Germline assignment: CDR1 MNHEY and CDR2 SVGAGI. The CDR3 sequence is 14 residues long. CDR3 in DNA: TGTGCCAGCAGGCGGACTCTCTCAGGGGACGAGCAGCACTTC. Amino acids: CASRRTLSGDEQHF.

This clone was observed once. The rearrangement uses TRBV7-8 and TRBJ2-3; 8 positions match TRBD1. Germline V gene sequence: CDR1 SGHVS, CDR2 FQNEAQ. Germline trimming cut 3 bases from V and 2 bases from J; bases unmatched to any gene: 1. The CDR3 has 14 residues. For the CDR3, the DNA is TGTGCCAGCAGCTTGGGACAGGCCACAGATACGCAGTATTTT. It translates to CASSLGQATDTQYF. The full variable domain, with the rest looked up from reference TRBV7-8 and TRBJ2-3, is GAGVSQSPRYKVAKRGQDVALRCDPISGHVSLFWYQQALGQGPEFLTYFQNEAQLDKSGLPSDRFFAERPEGSVSTLKIQRTQQEDSAVYLCASSLGQATDTQYFGPGTRLTVL.

The chain is built from TRBV11-3 and TRBJ2-1; 8 nucleotides agree with TRBD2. This CDR3 is built from 16 residues. Trimming cost V 0 bases and J 2 bases; bases outside gene matches: 3. Germline V gene lookup returns CDR1 SGHNT and CDR2 YENEEA. This chain's CDR3 is CASSLDLAGTYNEQFF. The CDR3 DNA reads as TGTGCCAGCAGCTTAGATTTAGCGGGAACCTACAATGAGCAGTTCTTC.

The chain employs TRBV7-8 and TRBJ2-3; D is ambiguous. The CDR3 covers 12 residues. V was clipped by 5 bases and J by 4 bases, with 7 bases between them. Germline CDR1 reads SGHVS; CDR2 reads FQNEAQ. CDR3 residues: CASSPQADTQYF. The CDR3 DNA reads as TGTGCCAGCAGCCCCCAGGCAGATACGCAGTATTTT.

The chain joins TRBV2 to TRBJ2-1; D remains ambiguous. CDR3 length equals 14 residues. V lost 7 bases, J lost 3 bases, and 13 bases lay in between. Germline V CDR1 and CDR2: SNHLY, FYNNEI. The CDR3 DNA sequence: TGTGCCAGCACTGACGTCCCTATCTACAATGAGCAGTTCTTC. Amino acid sequence: CASTDVPIYNEQFF.

The chain has TRBV18 and TRBJ1-1, with 7 bases that match TRBD1. This CDR3 contains 15 residues. Germline values: CDR1 KGHSH, CDR2 LQKENI. Trimming at V came to 3 bases and at J to 4 bases, leaving 8 bases not matched to a gene. In DNA, the CDR3 is TGTGCCAGCTCACCGATATACGGGACAGCCACTGAAGCTTTCTTT. As protein: CASSPIYGTATEAFF.

V usage is TRBV25-1 and J usage is TRBJ2-1; maybe TRBD1 (5 bases). CDR1 and CDR2 from the germline V gene are MGHDK and SYGVNS. The CDR3 is 14 residues long. Trimming shortened V by 2 bases and J by 10 bases, and 15 bases separated the two germline ends. The CDR3 nucleotides read TGTGCCAGCAGTGAACTGGTGGGGCACGCAGAGCAGTTCTTC. Its translation: CASSELVGHAEQFF.

V and J are TRBV9 and TRBJ2-3; 10 positions match TRBD2. The germline CDR1 and CDR2 sequences are SGDLS and YYNGEE. J was trimmed by 3 bases and V by 2 bases; bases with no gene match: 0. This CDR3 is 14 amino acids long. CDR3 DNA sequence: TGTGCCAGCAGCGTTAGCGGGAGGACAGATACGCAGTATTTT. As protein: CASSVSGRTDTQYF.

V and J are TRBV10-3 and TRBJ1-5; 10 nucleotides match TRBD1. The V and J ends lost 2 bases and 0 bases, in that order; junction bases with no gene match: 4. Germline values: CDR1 ENHRY, CDR2 SYGVKD. The CDR3 has 17 amino acids. The DNA of the CDR3 is TGTGCCATCAGTGAGGGGACAGGGGATTATAGCAATCAGCCCCAGCATTTT. This encodes CAISEGTGDYSNQPQHF.

The chain has TRBV19 and TRBJ1-2; tentative D call: TRBD1 (6 bases). Deletions cut 7 bases from V and 4 bases from J, with 22 bases between. Germline loops: CDR1 LNHDA, CDR2 SQIVND (reference sequence). CDR3 length equals 16 residues. The CDR3 DNA reads TGTGCCAGTACCGACCCCCGGGGGGGGGCTCGCTATGGCTACACCTTC. It yields the protein CASTDPRGGARYGYTF.

CDR3 sequence reads: CASSFSPFRGAYGYTF. The CDR3 DNA follows: TGTGCCAGCAGCTTTAGTCCCTTCCGGGGGGCGTATGGCTACACCTTC. The chain combines TRBV13 with TRBJ1-2, with D possibly being TRBD1 (6 bases). The CDR3 is made up of 16 amino acids. Germline V gene sequence: CDR1 PRHDT, CDR2 FYEKMQ (reference sequence). V shed 3 bases and J shed 5 bases, with 19 bases lying between them.

The CDR3 sequence is CASSYDRGAEAFF. The DNA of the CDR3 is TGTGCCAGCAGCTACGACAGGGGGGCAGAGGCTTTCTTT. The chain is built from TRBV7-2 and TRBJ1-1; 9 bases match TRBD1. J lost 11 bases, V lost 4 bases, and 8 bases had no gene match. This CDR3 comprises 13 residues. Germline V CDR1 and CDR2: SGHTA, FQGNSA.

V is TRBV9 and J is TRBJ2-1, with TRBD2 matching 7 bases. From germline, CDR1 is SGDLS and CDR2 YYNGEE. The length of the CDR3 is 14 residues. The V and J ends lost 6 bases and 6 bases, in that order; junction bases with no gene match: 9. CDR3 region: CASTSGSGSNEQFF. The CDR3 DNA follows: TGTGCCAGCACCTCCGGTAGCGGGTCCAATGAGCAGTTCTTC.

V usage is TRBV10-3 and J usage is TRBJ1-2; TRBD1 agrees at 7 bases. CDR3 size: 15 residues. Germline trimming cut 2 bases from V and 7 bases from J; bases unmatched to any gene: 10. CDR1 and CDR2 from the germline V gene are ENHRY and SYGVKD. The CDR3 DNA sequence: TGTGCCATCAGTGAGGAGGGACAGCGTTTTATTGGCTACACCTTC. Amino acids: CAISEEGQRFIGYTF.

This sequence joins TRBV27 and TRBJ1-5; 7 bases align to TRBD1. With V trimmed by 0 bases and J by 1 base, 3 bases remained unmatched. The CDR3 runs to 16 residues. Germline loops: CDR1 MNHEY, CDR2 SMNVEV (reference sequence). CDR3 loop: CASSLSAGGSNQPQHF. DNA for the CDR3: TGTGCCAGCAGTTTATCGGCAGGGGGGAGCAATCAGCCCCAGCATTTT.

This clone was seen a single time. V is TRBV18 and J is TRBJ2-1, with 9 bases fitting TRBD2. The length of the CDR3 is 15 residues. V lost 6 bases to trimming and J lost 7 bases; unmatched junction nucleotides: 10. Germline V lookup: CDR1 KGHSH, CDR2 LQKENI. CDR3 nucleotide sequence: TGTGCCAGCTCCCCAGGCGGCGGGAGGGCGAATGAGCAGTTCTTC. Amino acid sequence: CASSPGGGRANEQFF.

This clone occurred once. The chain employs TRBV5-1 and TRBJ2-3, with a possible D match to TRBD2 (6 bases). The CDR3 extends over 14 amino acids. In germline, CDR1 is SGHRS, CDR2 YFSETQ. With 3 bases removed from V and 11 bases from J, the gap between germline ends came to 19 bases. The chain's CDR3 is CASSSSGTPSVQYF. The CDR3 DNA follows: TGCGCCAGCAGCTCGTCCGGGACTCCGAGCGTGCAGTATTTT.

V and J are TRBV6-2 or TRBV6-3 and TRBJ2-2, with 9 positions matching TRBD2. The germline CDR1 and CDR2 sequences are MNHEY and SVGEGT. V lost 3 bases and J lost 3; bases outside the gene matches: 8. The CDR3 extends over 17 amino acids. CDR3 residues: CASSYLGGRAYTGELFF. As DNA, the CDR3 is TGTGCCAGCAGTTATTTAGGCGGGAGGGCGTACACCGGGGAGCTGTTTTTT.

This sequence joins TRBV2 and TRBJ2-7; 10 positions agree with TRBD2. The CDR3 consists of 15 residues. CDR1 is SNHLY, CDR2 FYNNEI, per germline. The V gene end was trimmed by 5 bases and the J gene end by 0 bases; junction bases not matched to a gene: 4. CDR3 in DNA: TGTGCCAGCAGTCCGTTAGCGGGAGGCTCCTACGAGCAGTACTTC. This codes for CASSPLAGGSYEQYF.

The chain joins TRBV14 to TRBJ2-5; 9 bases agree with TRBD1. V lost 4 bases, J lost 2 bases, and 8 bases stayed unmatched. The CDR3 totals 16 residues. The germline gives CDR1 SGHDN, CDR2 FVKESK. The CDR3 sequence is CASSPGTGMGQETQYF. In DNA, the CDR3 is TGTGCCAGCAGCCCGGGGACAGGGATGGGACAAGAGACCCAGTACTTC.

This sequence joins TRBV9 and TRBJ1-6, with 8 bases identical to TRBD1. This CDR3 comprises 14 residues. Germline V gene data show CDR1 as SGDLS and CDR2 as YYNGEE. The V gene end was trimmed by 6 bases and the J gene end by 10 bases; junction bases not matched to a gene: 9. The CDR3 nucleotides read TGTGCCAGCACAGGGGGCAGGGAGGGCTCACCCCTCCACTTT. Translating gives CASTGGREGSPLHF. The variable domain in full, completed from reference TRBV9 and TRBJ1-6, reads DSGVTQTPKHLITATGQRVTLRCSPRSGDLSVYWYQQSLDQGLQFLIQYYNGEERAKGNILERFSAQQFPDLHSELNLSSLELGDSALYFCASTGGREGSPLHFGNGTRLTVT.

The chain couples TRBV5-8 to TRBJ1-2; no firm D call. Germline assignment: CDR1 SGHTS and CDR2 YDEGEE. This CDR3 has 13 residues. Trimming removed 0 bases from V and 7 bases from J, with 10 bases in between. Here the CDR3 reads CASSLEGRGGYTF. DNA for the CDR3: TGTGCCAGCAGCTTGGAAGGGCGGGGTGGCTACACCTTC.

Only one count was recorded for this clone. The genes are TRBV5-1 and TRBJ1-2; 8 nucleotides align to TRBD1. This CDR3 spans 15 amino acids. From germline, CDR1 is SGHRS and CDR2 YFSETQ. J lost 0 bases, V lost 3 bases, and 4 bases had no gene match. CDR3 in DNA: TGCGCCAGCAGCTGGGGGACAGGTCCTAACTATGGCTACACCTTC. Its translation: CASSWGTGPNYGYTF.

V usage is TRBV18 and J usage is TRBJ1-1; D call uncertain. This CDR3 has 13 amino acids. V was pared by 3 bases and J by 1 base, with 6 bases between. The germline CDR1 and CDR2 sequences are KGHSH and LQKENI. The CDR3 is CASSPFKNTEAFF. The CDR3, as DNA: TGTGCCAGCTCACCCTTTAAGAACACTGAAGCTTTCTTT.

The J gene is TRBJ2-7, the V gene TRBV11-2; D possibly corresponds to TRBD1 (6 bases). The V gene lost 5 bases and the J gene lost 4 bases, with 15 bases spanning the gap. The CDR3 extends over 14 amino acids. CDR1 is SGHAT and CDR2 is FQNNGV in the germline V gene. The CDR3 protein is CASSRTYRVYEQYF. Here the CDR3 DNA reads TGTGCCAGCAGCCGGACCTACAGGGTTTACGAGCAGTACTTC.

A single count supports this clone. This sequence joins TRBV28 and TRBJ1-4; TRBD1 agrees at 7 bases. Germline V gene data show CDR1 as MDHEN and CDR2 as SYDVKM. The length of the CDR3 is 15 residues. With V trimmed by 6 bases and J by 0 bases, 4 bases remained unmatched. The CDR3 region has the DNA TGTGCCAGCAGCCCTGGACAGGCAACTAATGAAAAACTGTTTTTT. Translated: CASSPGQATNEKLFF. Together with reference TRBV28 and TRBJ1-4, the CDR3 gives the full variable domain: DVKVTQSSRYLVKRTGEKVFLECVQDMDHENMFWYRQDPGLGLRLIYFSYDVKMKEKGDIPEGYSVSREKKERFSLILESASTNQTSMYLCASSPGQATNEKLFFGSGTQLSVL.

The V call is TRBV7-3, the J call TRBJ2-3, with D perhaps matching TRBD2 (5 bases). The CDR3 totals 15 residues. Germline CDR1 and CDR2: SGHTA and FQGTGA. V dropped 8 bases and J dropped 4 bases, with 19 bases sitting between them. The CDR3 region has the DNA TGTGCCAGCGGGTTGAGTAGCGCGAGCTCAGATACGCAGTATTTT. It codes for CASGLSSASSDTQYF.

V is TRBV7-2 and J is TRBJ2-4; D is uncertain. The CDR3 extends over 14 amino acids. The V end lost 1 base, the J end lost 7 bases, and 11 bases lay between the germline ends. Per germline, CDR1 SGHTA and CDR2 FQGNSA. DNA of the CDR3: TGTGCCAGCAGCTTAGATACGGGTACTAACATTCAGTACTTC. Amino acid sequence: CASSLDTGTNIQYF.

The genes are TRBV6-1 and TRBJ1-1; D gene uncertain. Looked up from germline, CDR1 is MNHNS and CDR2 is SASEGT. Trimming removed 3 bases at V and 4 bases at J, with 9 bases between. This CDR3 region has 13 residues. The DNA of the CDR3 is TGTGCCAGCAGTGATGGGAGGGCCACTGAAGCTTTCTTT. Its protein is CASSDGRATEAFF.

There are a few counts of this clone. The chain has TRBV5-6 and TRBJ1-1, with TRBD1 matching 8 bases. The CDR3 spans 12 residues. Unmatched junction bases numbered 4, after V lost 6 bases and J lost 6 bases. From germline, CDR1 is SGHDT and CDR2 YYEEEE. The DNA of the CDR3 is TGTGCCAGCACCGGACAGGGAGCTGAAGCTTTCTTT. This sequence encodes CASTGQGAEAFF. The full variable domain, with the rest looked up from reference TRBV5-6 and TRBJ1-1, is DAGVTQSPTHLIKTRGQQVTLRCSPKSGHDTVSWYQQALGQGPQFIFQYYEEEERQRGNFPDRFSGHQFPNYSSELNVNALLLGDSALYLCASTGQGAEAFFGQGTRLTVV.

V gene TRBV7-6 combines with J gene TRBJ2-7; 9 nucleotides match TRBD1. V shed 3 bases, J shed 3 bases, and the junction held 6 bases outside the gene matches. This CDR3 region has 15 residues. CDR1 is SGHVS and CDR2 is FNYEAQ in the germline V gene. The CDR3: CASSFPGQGGYEQYF. The DNA for the CDR3 is TGTGCCAGCAGCTTCCCGGGACAGGGTGGCTACGAGCAGTACTTC.

This clone was picked up one time. The chain combines TRBV28 with TRBJ2-1; 7 positions agree with TRBD2. Germline V gene sequence: CDR1 MDHEN, CDR2 SYDVKM. The CDR3 has 14 amino acids. V shed 8 bases, J shed 2 bases, and the junction held 6 bases outside the gene matches. Here the CDR3 DNA reads TGTGCCAGCCGCTCTAGCGGAACCTACAATGAGCAGTTCTTC. Protein product: CASRSSGTYNEQFF.